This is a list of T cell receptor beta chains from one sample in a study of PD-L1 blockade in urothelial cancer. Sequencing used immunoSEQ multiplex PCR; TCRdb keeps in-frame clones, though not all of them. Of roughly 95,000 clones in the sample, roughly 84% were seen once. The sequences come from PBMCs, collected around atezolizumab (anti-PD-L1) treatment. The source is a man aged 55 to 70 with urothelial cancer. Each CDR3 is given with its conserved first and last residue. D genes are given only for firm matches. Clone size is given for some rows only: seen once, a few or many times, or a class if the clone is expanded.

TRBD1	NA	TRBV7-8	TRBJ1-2	TGTGCCAGCAGCCCACGGACAGGGAACTATGGCTACACCTTC	CASSPRTGNYGYTF
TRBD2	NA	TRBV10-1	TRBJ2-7	TGCGCCAGCAGTGGCCCCATACTAGCGGGAGCCTACGAGCAGTACTTC	CASSGPILAGAYEQYF
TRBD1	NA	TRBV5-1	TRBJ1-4	TGCGCCAGCCGGGACAGCCTCTCAACTAATGAAAAACTGTTTTTT	CASRDSLSTNEKLFF
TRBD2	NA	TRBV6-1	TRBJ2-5	TGTGCCAGCAGTGATTTGACTAGCGGGAGGACGACCCAGTACTTC	CASSDLTSGRTTQYF
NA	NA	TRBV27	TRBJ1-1	TGTGCCAGCAGTTGGGGCAGGGGTACACGGAACACTGAAGCTTTCTTT	CASSWGRGTRNTEAFF
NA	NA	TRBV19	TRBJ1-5	TGTGCCAGTACCCCTAGGTTAGGAGGCACAGGGACGTCACGTCAGCCCCAGCATTTT	CASTPRLGGTGTSRQPQHF
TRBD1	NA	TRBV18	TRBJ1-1	TGTGCCAGCTCACAGGGGACAGTGAACACTGAAGCTTTCTTT	CASSQGTVNTEAFF
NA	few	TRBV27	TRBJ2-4	TGTGCCAGCAGTTCCGACGGAGGAGGCAAAAACATTCAGTACTTC	CASSSDGGGKNIQYF
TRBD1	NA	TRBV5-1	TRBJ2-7	TGCGCCAGCAGCCCGCTGACAGGGTCTGGGCGCGAGCAGTACTTC	CASSPLTGSGREQYF
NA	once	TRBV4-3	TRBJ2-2	TGCGCCAGCAGCCAAGATGGGTCAGGGCGGACCGGGGAGCTGTTTTTT	CASSQDGSGRTGELFF
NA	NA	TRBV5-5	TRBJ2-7	TGTGCCAGCAGCTTCACAGGGCAGGGCACGCCACCTTACGAGCAGTACTTC	CASSFTGQGTPPYEQYF
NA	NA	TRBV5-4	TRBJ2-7	TGTGCCAGCAGCTTGTCCGCGCCCGCCTTAGAGCAGTACTTC	CASSLSAPALEQYF
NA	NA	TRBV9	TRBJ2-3	TGTGCCAGCAGCGCCCAGGGGCACCCCATGAGGGATACGCAGTATTTT	CASSAQGHPMRDTQYF
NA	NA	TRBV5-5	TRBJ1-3	TGTGCCAGCAGCGTGGACACATACTCTGGAAACACCATATATTTT	CASSVDTYSGNTIYF
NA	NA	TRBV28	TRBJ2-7	TGTGCCAGCAGTTTGGCGGGACCTTACGAGCAGTACTTC	CASSLAGPYEQYF
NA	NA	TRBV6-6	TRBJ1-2	TGTGCCAGCGCGTGGGGGCCAGACTATGGCTACACCTTC	CASAWGPDYGYTF
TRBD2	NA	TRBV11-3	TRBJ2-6	TGTGCCAGCAGCTCTACTAGCGGCGTTAGCTCTGGGGCCAACGTCCTGACTTTC	CASSSTSGVSSGANVLTF
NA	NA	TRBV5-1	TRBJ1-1	TGCGCCAGCAGCTTTCACCAGGGGACCGGGAACACTGAAGCTTTCTTT	CASSFHQGTGNTEAFF
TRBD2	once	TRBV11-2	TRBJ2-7	TGTGCCAGCACCCCGTGGACTAGCGGGACTTGGGAGCAGTACTTC	CASTPWTSGTWEQYF
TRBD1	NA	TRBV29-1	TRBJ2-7	TGCAGCGTTGAGACCGGGACAGGGCCCTACGAGCAGTACTTC	CSVETGTGPYEQYF
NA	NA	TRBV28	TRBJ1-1	TGTGCCAGCAGTCCGGCGGGGGTCAAGGGGAAAGCTTTCTTT	CASSPAGVKGKAFF
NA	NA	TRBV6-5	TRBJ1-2	TGTGCCAGCAGTGAAATATGGGACTACTGCTTC	CASSEIWDYCF
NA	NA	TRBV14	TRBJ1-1	TGTGCCAGCAGCCGAAGGACGGGTCCCGCGGGAGAAGCTTTCTTT	CASSRRTGPAGEAFF
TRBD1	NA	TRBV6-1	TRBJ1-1	TGTGCCAGCAGTGGGACAGGGAATGAAGCTTTCTTT	CASSGTGNEAFF